Below, one T cell receptor (beta chain) is given with its context. This entry belongs to a study of T cell repertoires in cytomegalovirus infection. The ends were cut back, 8 bases at V and 1 base at J, with 11 bases in the middle. The germline CDR1 and CDR2 sequences are MNHEY and SVGEGT. The CDR3 has 13 amino acids. MiXCR was run by TCRdb on the reads, yielding one entry per CDR3 protein. This table holds about 320,000 distinct CDR3 sequences, over 7.5% found once. The receptor comes from a human donor in good health (CMV status not recorded). Some clones in this sample may be carry-over from other donors' samples. The rearrangement links TRBV6-2 or TRBV6-3 to TRBJ1-1; D gene unclear. The sample was PBMCs. The CDR3 nucleotides are TGTGCCAGCGCCCCAGGACGGAACACTGAAGCTTTCTTT. Amino acids: CASAPGRNTEAFF.